One sample yielded the 21 T cell receptor beta chains listed below, sequenced in a study of cytomegalovirus exposure and HLA in healthy donors. The primer mix had 60 Vbeta and 13 Jbeta primers. Profiling relied on immunoSEQ multiplex PCR, and the TCRdb table lists in-frame clones only, not all of them. This table has 65,000 to 85,000 clones, about two thirds appearing once. The sequenced material came from PBMCs. The source is a woman aged 25 to 45 in good health and CMV-seronegative.

This clone appeared once. The chain has TRBV30 and TRBJ2-3, with 7 bases identical to TRBD2. Germline V CDR1 and CDR2: GTSNPN, SVGIG (reference sequence). V was clipped by 0 bases and J by 0 bases; unmatched bases: 3. The CDR3 totals 15 residues. In nucleotides, the CDR3 is TGTGCCTGGAGTGTAGGGACTACTAGCACAGATACGCAGTATTTT. Its protein is CAWSVGTTSTDTQYF.

V usage is TRBV6-1 and J usage is TRBJ1-2, with 9 nucleotides matching TRBD1. This CDR3 spans 14 amino acids. Germline V gene sequence: CDR1 MNHNS, CDR2 SASEGT. The V gene end was trimmed by 4 bases and the J gene end by 4 bases; junction bases not matched to a gene: 4. This CDR3 is CASSVQGARYGYTF. CDR3 DNA sequence: TGTGCCAGCAGTGTACAGGGGGCGCGCTATGGCTACACCTTC.

Comment on this clone: Other DNA sequences in this sample translate to the same CDR3. The chain combines TRBV7-2 with TRBJ2-7; 11 nucleotides agree with TRBD2. The J segment lost 3 bases and the V segment lost 6 bases, leaving 7 bases of the junction unmatched. In germline, CDR1 is SGHTA, CDR2 FQGNSA. The CDR3 is 15 amino acids. CDR3 sequence (DNA): TGTGCCAGCAGGAAAGGGACTAGCGGTTTCTACGAGCAGTACTTC. This encodes CASRKGTSGFYEQYF.

V and J are TRBV5-1 and TRBJ1-4, with 10 bases that match TRBD1. The CDR3 is made up of 15 amino acids. Germline V gives CDR1 SGHRS, CDR2 YFSETQ. Trimming took 7 bases from V and 3 from J; bases not matched to a gene: 6. CDR3 sequence reads: CASLPTGGPNEKLFF. The DNA for the CDR3 is TGCGCCAGCCTCCCGACAGGGGGCCCTAATGAAAAACTGTTTTTT.

The chain uses TRBV7-2 and TRBJ2-5, with 8 bases identical to TRBD2. TRBJ2-7 explains the end of the DNA better; the J call may be wrong. The CDR3 loop spans 13 amino acids. The V gene's germline CDR1 is SGHTA and CDR2 FQGNSA. The CDR3 bases are TGTGCCAGCAGCCCGGGGGGGCCTTACGAGCAGTACTTC. Translation gives CASSPGGPYEQYF.

The V gene is TRBV30, the J gene TRBJ1-1; perhaps TRBD1 as D (5 bases). Deletions cut 0 bases from V and 2 bases from J, with 16 bases between. Germline CDR1 GTSNPN, CDR2 SVGIG (reference sequence). There are 16 residues in the CDR3. CDR3 residues: CAWSVVAGGGNTEAFF. DNA for the CDR3: TGTGCCTGGAGTGTGGTAGCGGGGGGGGGAAACACTGAAGCTTTCTTT.

The chain is built from TRBV4-1 and TRBJ2-3; 9 nucleotides match TRBD1. CDR1 is MGHRA, CDR2 YSYEKL, per germline. The CDR3 is made up of 15 amino acids. Trimming cost V 8 bases and J 0 bases; bases outside gene matches: 6. This chain's CDR3 is CASGWTGASTDTQYF. CDR3 nucleotides: TGCGCCAGCGGTTGGACAGGGGCTAGCACAGATACGCAGTATTTT.

The rearrangement links TRBV18 to TRBJ2-7, with 9 bases matching TRBD1. Trimming removed 0 bases from V and 4 bases from J; junction bases left unmatched: 4. Germline CDR1 is KGHSH and CDR2 is LQKENI. This CDR3 comprises 15 residues. The CDR3 region is CASSPPEQGAYEQYF. CDR3 DNA sequence: TGTGCCAGCTCACCACCGGAACAGGGGGCTTACGAGCAGTACTTC.

V and J are TRBV4-2 and TRBJ2-6, with D possibly matching TRBD1 (5 bases). The V gene lost 3 bases and the J gene lost 1 base, with 19 bases spanning the gap. The CDR3 length is 19 residues. The germline V gene encodes CDR1 LGHNA and CDR2 YNFKEQ. CDR3 loop: CASSHGNTGSASGANVLTF. In DNA, the CDR3 is TGTGCCAGCAGCCATGGTAACACAGGATCTGCTTCTGGGGCCAACGTCCTGACTTTC.

The chain is built from TRBV15 and TRBJ1-1; TRBD1 is a possible D gene (5 bases). Trimming stripped 0 bases from V and 10 bases from J, with 12 bases between. From germline, CDR1 is LNHNV and CDR2 YYDKDF (reference sequence). This CDR3 spans 13 amino acids. As DNA, the CDR3 is TGTGCCACCAGCAGAGAAAGGCTTCAGGGAGCTTTCTTT. Translating it yields CATSRERLQGAFF.

This chain uses TRBV6-5 with TRBJ1-1, with 9 bases aligning to TRBD1. Per the germline V gene, CDR1 is MNHEY and CDR2 is SVGAGI. The CDR3 length is 15 residues. V trimming: 7 bases; J trimming: 0 bases; junction bases outside the gene matches: 6. This chain's CDR3 is CASKYRDRVNTEAFF. The CDR3 coding sequence is TGTGCCAGCAAGTATAGGGACAGGGTGAACACTGAAGCTTTCTTT.

The chain couples TRBV29-1 to TRBJ2-3, with D maybe TRBD2 (6 bases). The CDR3 spans 13 residues. Trimming removed 4 bases at V and 4 bases at J, with 12 bases between. Germline CDR1 SQVTM, CDR2 ANQGSEA. The CDR3 DNA reads as TGCAGCGTTGTGGAGGGTCAGCCAGATACGCAGTATTTT. It yields the protein CSVVEGQPDTQYF.

The chain employs TRBV27 and TRBJ1-1; D uncertain. Trimming took off 1 base at V and 2 bases at J, with 8 bases between the two ends. CDR3 length: 14 amino acids. Germline V gives CDR1 MNHEY, CDR2 SMNVEV (reference sequence). Written as DNA, the CDR3 is TGTGCCAGCAGTTTATTCCCGGGTAACACTGAAGCTTTCTTT. Its translation: CASSLFPGNTEAFF.

For the CDR3, the DNA is TGTGCCAGTAGTATTAGGTCCGGGGTGACTGAAGCTTTCTTT. As protein: CASSIRSGVTEAFF. The chain recombines TRBV19 with TRBJ1-1; unclear D gene. V was shortened by 3 bases and J by 5 bases, with 13 bases between the two germline ends. CDR3 length: 14 amino acids. Germline values: CDR1 LNHDA, CDR2 SQIVND (reference sequence).

This chain uses TRBV29-1 with TRBJ2-1; possibly TRBD2 for D (5 bases). CDR3 size: 15 residues. V was shortened by 5 bases and J by 7 bases, with 21 bases between the two germline ends. In germline, CDR1 is SQVTM, CDR2 ANQGSEA. Written as DNA, the CDR3 is TGCAGCGTTCCTAAAACCGACGGAGGCAGGAATGAGCAGTTCTTC. It yields the protein CSVPKTDGGRNEQFF.

The rearrangement links TRBV10-3 to TRBJ1-1; 7 nucleotides align to TRBD1. J was trimmed by 1 base and V by 2 bases; bases with no gene match: 1. The CDR3 runs to 14 residues. Germline V gives CDR1 ENHRY, CDR2 SYGVKD. The CDR3 region has the DNA TGTGCCATCAGTGAGGAGGGGGCGAACACTGAAGCTTTCTTT. Translated, it gives CAISEEGANTEAFF.

V usage is TRBV6-6 and J usage is TRBJ2-3; D is unresolved. The CDR3 consists of 13 residues. V lost 5 bases and J 1 base, leaving 7 bases between the germline ends. CDR1 MNHNY and CDR2 SVGAGI come from the germline V gene (reference sequence). For the CDR3, the DNA is TGTGCCAGCAGTCAACCAGGCACAGATACGCAGTATTTT. It codes for CASSQPGTDTQYF.

This rearrangement joins TRBV5-4 to TRBJ1-4, with 8 nucleotides matching TRBD1. The CDR3 consists of 17 residues. Trimming cost V 3 bases and J 2 bases; bases outside gene matches: 9. In germline, CDR1 is SGHNT, CDR2 YYREEE (reference sequence). For the CDR3, the DNA is TGTGCCAGCAGCTCGGACAGGGCTGGGAGGACTAATGAAAAACTGTTTTTT. Translation: CASSSDRAGRTNEKLFF.

The rearrangement links TRBV6-1 to TRBJ2-2; tentatively, D is TRBD1 (6 bases). The germline gives CDR1 MNHNS, CDR2 SASEGT. CDR3 length equals 14 residues. V was shortened by 5 bases and J by 7 bases, with 14 bases between the two germline ends. CDR3 protein: CASSSMTGHGELFF. In DNA form, the CDR3 reads TGTGCCAGCAGTTCAATGACAGGCCACGGGGAGCTGTTTTTT.

The V gene is TRBV30, the J gene TRBJ2-7, with D unresolved. V dropped 0 bases and J dropped 2 bases, with 11 bases sitting between them. The CDR3 has 14 amino acids. Germline V lookup: CDR1 GTSNPN, CDR2 SVGIG (reference sequence). CDR3 DNA sequence: TGTGCCTGGAGTGTAGTTCCGGGTACCTACGAGCAGTACTTC. This translates into CAWSVVPGTYEQYF.

This clone came up once. The J gene is TRBJ2-5, the V gene TRBV11-3; no clear D gene. Trimming shortened V by 5 bases and J by 5 bases, and 9 bases separated the two germline ends. The CDR3 sequence is 12 residues long. The germline V gene has CDR1 SGHNT and CDR2 YENEEA. The CDR3 DNA reads as TGTGCCAGCAGCCCTCGCGCCGAGACCCAGTACTTC. As protein: CASSPRAETQYF.